This TCR beta chain was identified in a study of blood T cell repertoires in COVID-19. Across the study: T cells, B-cell-depleted T cells, or PBMCs supplied cDNA or gDNA.

As handled by the study authors: Reference gene primer amplification gave nucleated cell count estimates. Here immunoSEQ multiplex PCR was the method, and the copy in TCRdb shows in-frame clones only, minus some. Clone size and the V and J calls come from that table; the DNA yielded D and trimming. The table has 85,000 to 100,000 clones, more than 80% seen once; the top ten hold around 26%. V lost 5 bases and J 0 bases, leaving 9 bases between the germline ends. This CDR3 is built from 14 residues. Germline CDR1 LNHDA, CDR2 SQIVND (reference sequence). J is TRBJ2-3 and V is TRBV19; the D is unclear. The TCR originated in a man aged 45-65 years with active or convalescent COVID-19. Material: peripheral blood. This CDR3 is CASSLSQSTDTQYF. CDR3 coding DNA: TGTGCCAGTAGTCTATCACAGAGCACAGATACGCAGTATTTT.